A single T cell receptor (beta chain) is shown here with its context. The antigen remains undetermined. The sample originates from a study of T cell responses to AZD1222 COVID-19 vaccine. The wider study: Second-dose recipients at about 4 or about 12 weeks were treated as one pooled group. Study-wide findings and caveats: Baseline seropositivity characterized only a handful of AZD1222 recipients. The donors showed a predominance of white British ancestry and of females, with possible underestimation of clonal diversity.

Here immunoSEQ multiplex PCR was the method, and the copy in TCRdb shows in-frame clones only, minus some. The table lists 80,000 to 90,000 clones, about 91% of them singletons, with about 5% in the top ten. CDR3 length: 17 residues. Trimming stripped 7 bases from V and 3 bases from J, with 22 bases between. Looked up from germline, CDR1 is SNHLY and CDR2 is FYNNEI. The chain recombines TRBV2 with TRBJ2-1; D is perhaps TRBD1 (6 bases). The TCR originated in an adult in good health. Specimen: peripheral blood, collected on day 0 of AZD1222 vaccination. The CDR3: CASKRYLAGDFYNEQFF. The CDR3 DNA follows: TGTGCCAGCAAACGATACCTGGCAGGGGATTTCTACAATGAGCAGTTCTTC.